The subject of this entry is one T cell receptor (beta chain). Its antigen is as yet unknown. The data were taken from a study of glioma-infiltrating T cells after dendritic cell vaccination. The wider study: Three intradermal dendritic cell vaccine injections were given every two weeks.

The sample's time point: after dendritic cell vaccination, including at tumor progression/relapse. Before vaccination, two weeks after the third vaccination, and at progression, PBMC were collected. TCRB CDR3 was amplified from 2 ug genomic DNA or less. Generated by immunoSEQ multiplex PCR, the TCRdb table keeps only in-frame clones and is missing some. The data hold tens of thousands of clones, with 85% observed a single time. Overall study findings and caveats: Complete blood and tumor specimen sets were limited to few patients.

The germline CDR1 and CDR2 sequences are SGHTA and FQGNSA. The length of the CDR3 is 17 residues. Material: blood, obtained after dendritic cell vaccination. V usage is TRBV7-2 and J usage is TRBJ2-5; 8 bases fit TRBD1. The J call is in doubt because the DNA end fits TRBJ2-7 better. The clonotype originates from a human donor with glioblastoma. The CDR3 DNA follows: TGTGCCAGCAGCCCAGTCCCCAGGGGGCCACGCTCCTACGAGCAGTACTTC. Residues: CASSPVPRGPRSYEQYF.